This passage covers 30 T cell receptor beta chains from one sample sequenced in a study of T-cell reconstitution after alpha-beta-depleted transplantation in children. The TCRbeta library was prepared with unique molecular identifiers. Each CDR3 protein is one row after TCRdb ran MiXCR on the PCR reads. The repertoire includes approximately 400,000 distinct CDR3 sequences, 11% of them detected once, and 5% to 6.5% sits in the top ten. This material consisted of PBMCs from the stem cell graft donor, taken from the stem cell graft. These receptors all stem from a human donor who donated a stem cell graft to a child with acute myeloid leukemia.

Many counts were recorded for this clonotype. The V call is TRBV2, the J call TRBJ1-2; D is perhaps TRBD1 (5 bases). Deletions cut 3 bases from V and 7 bases from J, with 18 bases between. Germline CDR1 is SNHLY and CDR2 is FYNNEI. The CDR3 is 15 amino acids. CDR3 residues: CASSDSPLDSAGYTF. CDR3 in DNA: TGTGCCAGCAGTGATAGCCCCCTTGACAGCGCTGGCTACACCTTC.

The V and J genes are TRBV19 and TRBJ1-2; tentative D call: TRBD1 (5 bases). Deletions cut 4 bases from V and 3 bases from J, with 12 bases between. In germline, CDR1 is LNHDA, CDR2 SQIVND (reference sequence). CDR3 length: 14 residues. The CDR3 spells CASSTTGTDYGYTF. Written as DNA, the CDR3 is TGTGCCAGTAGTACTACCGGGACCGACTATGGCTACACCTTC.

Only a few counts were recorded for this clonotype. The CDR3 sequence: CSARRSGAVRRSRETQYF. The CDR3 region has the DNA TGCAGTGCTAGAAGGAGTGGTGCAGTCAGGAGGTCTCGAGAGACCCAGTACTTC. The genes are TRBV20-1 and TRBJ2-5; D is possibly TRBD2 (5 bases). The CDR3 sequence is 18 residues long. The V end lost 2 bases, the J end lost 4 bases, and 26 bases lay between the germline ends. Germline CDR1 and CDR2: DFQATT and SNEGSKA (reference sequence).

This clonotype occurred many times. The chain recombines TRBV12-3 or TRBV12-4 with TRBJ2-1; D gene uncertain. CDR3 size: 11 residues. Trimming stripped 5 bases from V and 5 bases from J, with 4 bases between. This CDR3 is CASSPDNEQFF. The CDR3 DNA follows: TGTGCCAGCAGTCCCGACAATGAGCAGTTCTTC.

The V and J genes are TRBV3-1 and TRBJ2-7, with D unclear. The CDR3 has 12 amino acids. V was cut by 0 bases and J by 1 base, with 1 base left in between. CDR1 and CDR2 (germline): LGHDT, YNNKEL (reference sequence). CDR3 loop: CASSQESYEQYV. The CDR3 region has the DNA TGTGCCAGCAGCCAAGAATCCTACGAGCAGTACGTC.

CDR3: CSVVEGAGETQYF. Written as DNA, the CDR3 is TGCAGCGTTGTGGAGGGGGCAGGAGAGACCCAGTACTTC. This chain links TRBV29-1 with TRBJ2-5; the D gene is possibly TRBD1 (7 bases). V gave up 4 bases and J gave up 4 bases, with 13 bases separating them. Germline loops: CDR1 SQVTM, CDR2 ANQGSEA. This CDR3 spans 13 amino acids.

This clonotype appeared a few times. The chain has TRBV5-1 and TRBJ2-7; weak D call: TRBD2 (6 bases). Deletions cut 0 bases from V and 0 bases from J, with 10 bases between. The CDR3 loop spans 15 amino acids. Per the germline V gene, CDR1 is SGHRS and CDR2 is YFSETQ. CDR3 sequence: CASSLDVGSSYEQYF. The CDR3 region has the DNA TGCGCCAGCAGCTTGGATGTCGGGAGCTCCTACGAGCAGTACTTC. Full variable domain (missing parts from reference TRBV5-1 and TRBJ2-7): KAGVTQTPRYLIKTRGQQVTLSCSPISGHRSVSWYQQTPGQGLQFLFEYFSETQRNKGNFPGRFSGRQFSNSRSEMNVSTLELGDSALYLCASSLDVGSSYEQYFGPGTRLTVT.

This clonotype was seen a handful of times. One end of the junction is discordant with germline, which a read error may explain. The chain recombines TRBV7-7 with TRBJ2-1; D gene ambiguous. This CDR3 spans 14 amino acids. Per germline, CDR1 SSHAT and CDR2 FNYEAQ (reference sequence). The CDR3 DNA follows: TGTGCTAGCAGCTTAGGAGTTGGAGACAATGAGCAGTTCTTC. This gives the protein CASSLGVGDNEQFF.

This clonotype showed up just a few times. The chain links TRBV7-9 to TRBJ1-1; D possibly corresponds to TRBD1 (6 bases). V was trimmed by 8 bases and J by 10 bases, leaving 17 bases between them. CDR1 and CDR2 (germline): SEHNR, FQNEAQ (reference sequence). This CDR3 contains 12 residues. The DNA for the CDR3 is TGTGCCAGCCCCGACGCGACAGGACGAGCTTTCTTT. It codes for CASPDATGRAFF. The full variable domain, completed using reference TRBV7-9 and TRBJ1-1, is DTGVSQNPRHKITKRGQNVTFRCDPISEHNRLYWYRQTLGQGPEFLTYFQNEAQLEKSRLLSDRFSAERPKGSFSTLEIQRTEQGDSAMYLCASPDATGRAFFGQGTRLTVV.

The J gene is TRBJ1-1, the V gene TRBV5-1; 10 nucleotides agree with TRBD1. The CDR3 consists of 16 residues. CDR1 SGHRS and CDR2 YFSETQ come from the germline V gene. With V trimmed by 4 bases and J by 5 bases, 11 bases remained unmatched. This chain's CDR3 is CASSPNHLDRGTEAFF. CDR3 DNA: TGCGCCAGCAGCCCCAATCACCTGGACAGGGGGACTGAAGCTTTCTTT.

This clonotype was detected ten times or more. V and J are TRBV18 and TRBJ1-5; D remains unclear. V lost 1 base and J lost 7, with 8 bases in between. The germline gives CDR1 KGHSH, CDR2 LQKENI. The CDR3 extends over 13 amino acids. DNA of the CDR3: TGTGCCAGCTCACCACGGTCAGCCCAGCCCCAGCATTTT. The encoded protein is CASSPRSAQPQHF. Full variable domain (outside the CDR3, taken from reference TRBV18 and TRBJ1-5): NAGVMQNPRHLVRRRGQEARLRCSPMKGHSHVYWYRQLPEEGLKFMVYLQKENIIDESGMPKERFSAEFPKEGPSILRIQQVVRGDSAAYFCASSPRSAQPQHFGDGTRLSIL.

The rearrangement joins TRBV3-1 to TRBJ2-2; D is ambiguous. The CDR3 is made up of 17 amino acids. Per germline, CDR1 LGHDT and CDR2 YNNKEL (reference sequence). V lost 3 bases and J lost 6, with 20 bases in between. The CDR3 DNA reads TGTGCCAGCAGCCATCCTCCGGGTCTCGGTGACCCCGGGGAGCTGTTTTTT. Protein sequence: CASSHPPGLGDPGELFF.

V is TRBV12-5 and J is TRBJ2-1; TRBD2 aligns across 7 bases. The CDR3 length is 16 residues. Looked up from germline, CDR1 is LGHNT and CDR2 is FRNRAP. V was clipped by 1 base and J by 6 bases; unmatched bases: 9. The CDR3 DNA reads as TGTGCTAGTGGTTTGGGGACTAGTGGCCGGGGCAATGAGCAGTTCTTC. It specifies CASGLGTSGRGNEQFF.

J is TRBJ1-3 and V is TRBV9, with D hard to call. The CDR3 length is 17 residues. V was clipped by 7 bases and J by 1 base, with 21 bases between them. CDR1 SGDLS and CDR2 YYNGEE come from the germline V gene. The CDR3: CASGESVEGGSGNTIYF. The CDR3 DNA reads as TGTGCCAGCGGTGAAAGTGTCGAGGGTGGGTCTGGAAACACCATATATTTT.

Remarks on this clonotype: One base away lies a much larger clone, so this may be a sequencing read error. The genes are TRBV9 and TRBJ1-2, with 7 bases fitting TRBD1. CDR1 and CDR2 from the germline V gene are SGDLS and YYNGEE. The ends lost 7 bases at V and 4 bases at J; junction bases unmatched: 13. The CDR3 length is 15 residues. The CDR3 nucleotides are TGTGCCAGCCGCCAAGCTCCAGGGGACAGCTATGGCTACACCTTC. Its translation: CASRQAPGDSYGYTF.

The rearrangement joins TRBV7-3 to TRBJ2-1; 8 bases map to TRBD2. The CDR3 contains 15 residues. The V segment lost 5 bases and the J segment 3 bases; nucleotides outside the gene matches: 6. Germline values: CDR1 SGHTA, CDR2 FQGTGA. CDR3 sequence reads: CASSPTSGRYNEQFF. The DNA of the CDR3 is TGTGCCAGCAGCCCTACTAGCGGCCGCTACAATGAGCAGTTCTTC.

This chain links TRBV29-1 with TRBJ2-2; 9 nucleotides match TRBD1. Trimming removed 5 bases from V and 7 bases from J; junction bases left unmatched: 11. Looked up from germline, CDR1 is SQVTM and CDR2 is ANQGSEA. The CDR3 has 15 amino acids. The chain's CDR3 is CSVMGTGRKDGELFF. The CDR3 DNA follows: TGCAGCGTTATGGGGACAGGGAGGAAGGACGGGGAGCTGTTTTTT.

This clonotype has a handful of counts. This rearrangement joins TRBV7-9 to TRBJ2-1; weak D call: TRBD2 (7 bases). Germline CDR1 and CDR2: SEHNR and FQNEAQ (reference sequence). The CDR3 is 14 residues long. The V end was cut by 5 bases, the J end by 8 bases, with 16 bases between. CDR3 sequence: CASSGGALFYEQFF. The CDR3, as DNA: TGTGCCAGCAGCGGGGGGGCCCTCTTCTATGAGCAGTTCTTC.

The V gene is TRBV5-1, the J gene TRBJ1-1; D call uncertain. The CDR3 spans 11 residues. V was pared by 2 bases and J by 14 bases, with 13 bases between. CDR1 and CDR2 (germline): SGHRS, YFSETQ. The CDR3 loop is CASSLSGSEFF. In DNA, the CDR3 is TGCGCCAGCAGCTTAAGTGGTAGTGAGTTCTTT.

There are a few counts of this clonotype. CDR3 in amino acids: CASGVEGRSYNEQFF. The CDR3 DNA is TGCGCCAGCGGGGTGGAGGGCCGCTCCTACAATGAGCAGTTCTTC. This rearrangement joins TRBV5-1 to TRBJ2-1; tentative D call: TRBD2 (6 bases). The CDR3 consists of 15 residues. V dropped 7 bases and J dropped 0 bases, with 14 bases sitting between them. Germline-derived CDR1 and CDR2 are SGHRS and YFSETQ.

V gene TRBV5-1 combines with J gene TRBJ2-3; D gene unclear. The CDR3 has 14 residues. Looked up from germline, CDR1 is SGHRS and CDR2 is YFSETQ. Trimming left V 2 bases short and J 4 bases short, with 11 bases between. The CDR3, as DNA: TGCGCCAGCAGCTTTCAGACCAGCCCAGATACGCAGTATTTT. It translates to CASSFQTSPDTQYF.

This clonotype was seen a few times. V usage is TRBV7-2 and J usage is TRBJ2-2; D is possibly TRBD1 (5 bases). The CDR3 has 14 amino acids. Germline CDR1 and CDR2: SGHTA and FQGNSA. V was shortened by 7 bases and J by 4 bases, with 13 bases between the two germline ends. CDR3: CASNRPPVTGELFF. Written as DNA, the CDR3 is TGTGCCAGCAACAGGCCGCCGGTCACCGGGGAGCTGTTTTTT.

This clonotype has only a few counts. In DNA, the CDR3 is TGTGCCAGCAGCGTAGTGGATCCAACTGAAGCTTTCTTT. Protein sequence: CASSVVDPTEAFF. The V call is TRBV9, the J call TRBJ1-1; D is ambiguous. V dropped 0 bases and J dropped 5 bases, with 8 bases sitting between them. CDR1 is SGDLS, CDR2 YYNGEE, per germline. The length of the CDR3 is 13 residues. The full variable domain, its missing parts supplied by reference TRBV9 and TRBJ1-1, is DSGVTQTPKHLITATGQRVTLRCSPRSGDLSVYWYQQSLDQGLQFLIQYYNGEERAKGNILERFSAQQFPDLHSELNLSSLELGDSALYFCASSVVDPTEAFFGQGTRLTVV.

The rearrangement joins TRBV20-1 to TRBJ2-3; D remains unclear. The V end lost 6 bases, the J end lost 5 bases, and 12 bases lay between the germline ends. The CDR3 sequence is 12 residues long. Per germline, CDR1 DFQATT and CDR2 SNEGSKA (reference sequence). CDR3 sequence (DNA): TGCAGTGCCTCCGAACGTGGAGATACGCAGTATTTT. Its protein product is CSASERGDTQYF.

This clonotype has only a few counts. The chain couples TRBV20-1 to TRBJ1-1; D may be TRBD1 (5 bases). Deletions cut 3 bases from V and 10 bases from J, with 15 bases between. Germline CDR1 DFQATT, CDR2 SNEGSKA (reference sequence). The CDR3 has 12 amino acids. Written as DNA, the CDR3 is TGCAGTGCTAGGACAGAGACTCGGGGAGCTTTCTTT. It encodes CSARTETRGAFF.

This clonotype was seen only a few times. CDR3 coding DNA: TGCAGTGCTCGGGAGAGCGGGAGGGCCCTAAATGAGCAGTTCTTC. Amino acid sequence: CSARESGRALNEQFF. This chain uses TRBV20-1 with TRBJ2-1; 10 bases align to TRBD2. Germline assignment: CDR1 DFQATT and CDR2 SNEGSKA (reference sequence). Germline trimming cut 5 bases from V and 7 bases from J; bases unmatched to any gene: 11. This CDR3 has 15 amino acids.

The chain uses TRBV5-1 and TRBJ2-3; D not certain. CDR1 is SGHRS, CDR2 YFSETQ, per germline. The CDR3 has 14 residues. Between the trimmed V and J ends, which lost 0 bases and 5 bases, there was a span of 10 bases. Here the CDR3 reads CASSLGPLGDTQYF. The CDR3 DNA is TGCGCCAGCAGCTTGGGCCCCCTGGGAGATACGCAGTATTTT.

The table lists this clonotype with a few counts. The rearrangement uses TRBV20-1 and TRBJ2-5; no firm D call. Per the germline V gene, CDR1 is DFQATT and CDR2 is SNEGSKA (reference sequence). This CDR3 region has 12 residues. V lost 1 base and J 2 bases, leaving 5 bases between the germline ends. The CDR3 nucleotides read TGCAGTGCTAGAGGGCTACAAGAGACCCAGTACTTC. Protein sequence: CSARGLQETQYF.

The chain links TRBV10-3 to TRBJ2-6; 10 nucleotides align to TRBD1. There are 17 residues in the CDR3. The trim removed 6 bases at V and 0 bases at J, leaving 5 bases unmatched. Germline CDR1 ENHRY, CDR2 SYGVKD. The CDR3 spells CAIRGGQGSSGANVLTF. The CDR3 bases are TGTGCCATCAGGGGGGGACAGGGGAGCTCTGGGGCCAACGTCCTGACTTTC.

The table lists this clonotype with a few counts. The chain combines TRBV5-6 with TRBJ2-5; tentative D call: TRBD2 (7 bases). The CDR3 is made up of 18 amino acids. CDR1 and CDR2 from the germline V gene are SGHDT and YYEEEE. V was trimmed by 1 base and J by 4 bases, leaving 23 bases between them. The CDR3 bases are TGTGCCAGCAGCTTGAGGGGGGGGGAGACATGGCATCCAGAGACCCAGTACTTC. Translated, it gives CASSLRGGETWHPETQYF.